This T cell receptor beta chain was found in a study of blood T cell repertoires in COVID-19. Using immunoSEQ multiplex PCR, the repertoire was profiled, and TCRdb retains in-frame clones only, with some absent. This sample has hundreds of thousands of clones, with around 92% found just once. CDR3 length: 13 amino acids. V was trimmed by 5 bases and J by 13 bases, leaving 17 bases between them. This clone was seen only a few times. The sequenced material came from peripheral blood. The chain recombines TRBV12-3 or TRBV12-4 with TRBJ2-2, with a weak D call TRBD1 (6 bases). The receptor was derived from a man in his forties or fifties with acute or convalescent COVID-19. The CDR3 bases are TGTGCCAGCAGTCAAGGGTCGGGACATGGGCTGTTTTTT. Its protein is CASSQGSGHGLFF.